This T cell receptor (beta chain) is drawn from a study of T cell responses to AZD1222 COVID-19 vaccine. Regarding the study as a whole: Donors, mostly white British, included more females; clonal diversity was possibly underestimated.

The table came from immunoSEQ multiplex PCR; TCRdb's copy has only in-frame clones and leaves some out. Here the sample table reports more than 110,000 clones. The CDR3 is made up of 17 amino acids. Per the germline V gene, CDR1 is LNHDA and CDR2 is SQIVND (reference sequence). The V and J ends lost 6 bases and 7 bases, in that order; junction bases with no gene match: 17. Turning to this clone: Antigen specificity is unknown.

The sequenced sample consisted of peripheral blood. The chain carries TRBV19 and TRBJ2-7, with TRBD1 matching over 11 bases. This clonotype was obtained from an adult in good health. The CDR3 reads CASRWTSGQGAPGEQYF. DNA of the CDR3: TGTGCCAGTAGATGGACCTCCGGACAGGGGGCCCCGGGAGAGCAGTACTTC.